A selection of T cell receptor beta chains follows, all from one sample in a study of CD8 T cells in Susac syndrome. TCRdb itself ran the immunoSEQ multiplex PCR reads through MiXCR, one entry per CDR3 protein. Among tens of thousands of distinct CDR3 sequences listed, about 94% were seen once. The sequencing input was CD8+ T cells from PBMCs. Source of these receptors: a human donor with multiple sclerosis. The CDR3 runs from the conserved cysteine through the conserved F or W. The D gene is left open where the match is weak. Size is omitted from some rows. Given values are once, few, many or a class for expanded clones.

v_call	j_call	d_call	clone_size	cdr3_nt	cdr3_aa
TRBV3-1	TRBJ1-2	NA	NA	TGTGCCAGCAGCCAAGTTATGGACCTTGGACCTTACTATGGCTACACCTTC	CASSQVMDLGPYYGYTF
TRBV7-9	TRBJ2-5	NA	NA	TGTGCCAGCAGCTCACCGGCGGGGCGGGAAGAGACCCAGTACTTC	CASSSPAGREETQYF
TRBV18	TRBJ1-5	NA	NA	TGTGCCAGCTCACCTGAAAGGTACAATCAGCCCCAGCATTTT	CASSPERYNQPQHF
TRBV7-6	TRBJ2-2	TRBD2	once	TGTGCCAGCAGCTCTCCCTCGACTAGCGGGAGGGGGGCGAACACCGGGGAGCTGTTTTTT	CASSSPSTSGRGANTGELFF
TRBV5-1	TRBJ2-7	TRBD2	NA	TGCGCCAGCAGCCTGGGACTAGCGGGCACCTACGAGCAGTACTTC	CASSLGLAGTYEQYF
TRBV6-5	TRBJ2-7	NA	NA	TGTGCCAGCAGTTACGGTCAGGGAGTCGAGCAGTACTTC	CASSYGQGVEQYF
TRBV10-2	TRBJ2-7	NA	NA	TGCGCCAGCAGTGAGTCCAGGGAGTTGGGATTTGAGGCCGAGCAGTACTTC	CASSESRELGFEAEQYF
TRBV15	TRBJ1-1	NA	NA	TGTGCCACGGGACGGGCGGAGTCGAACACTGAAGCTTTCTTT	CATGRAESNTEAFF
TRBV7-9	TRBJ2-3	NA	NA	TGTGCCAGCAGCAGTGGAAAAGTAGACCCGGGTACAGATACGCAGTATTTT	CASSSGKVDPGTDTQYF
TRBV6-5	TRBJ2-7	NA	NA	TGTGCCAGCAGCCCGCCGGGGTTCCTTGACGAGCAGTACTTC	CASSPPGFLDEQYF
TRBV7-6	TRBJ1-1	NA	NA	TGTGCCAGCAGCTTCCCGGGGAGTGACACTGAAGCTTTCTTT	CASSFPGSDTEAFF
TRBV2	TRBJ2-4	TRBD1	once	TGTGCCAGCAGGCAGGGGGCAAACATTCAGTACTTC	CASRQGANIQYF
TRBV19	TRBJ1-5	NA	once	TGTGCCAGTAGTATAGATCTACCGGGGCAACGGCCCCAGCATTTT	CASSIDLPGQRPQHF
TRBV29-1	TRBJ2-7	NA	NA	TGCAGCGTTGTCGGTGAGACAGCGTCGGCCGAGCAGTACTTC	CSVVGETASAEQYF
TRBV27	TRBJ2-1	TRBD2	NA	TGTGCCAGCAGTTTAGGGACTAGTTTCAATGAGCAGTTCTTC	CASSLGTSFNEQFF
TRBV3-1	TRBJ1-1	NA	NA	TGTGCCAGCAGCCAGCCACCCGGAGCCTTGAACACTGAAGCTTTCTTT	CASSQPPGALNTEAFF
TRBV6-2/TRBV6-3	TRBJ2-7	TRBD2	NA	TGTGCCAGCAGTTCCGTAACTAGCGGGAGTACATACGAGCAGTACTTC	CASSSVTSGSTYEQYF
TRBV7-9	TRBJ1-1	NA	NA	TGTGCCAGCAGCCTAAACTTTGAAGCTTTCTTT	CASSLNFEAFF
TRBV14	TRBJ2-5	TRBD2	once	TGTGCCAGCAAGACTAGCGGCACACCCGAGGGGACCCAGTACTTC	CASKTSGTPEGTQYF
TRBV27	TRBJ2-1	NA	NA	TGTGCCAGCAGTTTAAGGAGCCGGGTGGGTACAAATGAGCAGTTCTTC	CASSLRSRVGTNEQFF
TRBV7-6	TRBJ1-2	TRBD1	once	TGTGCCAGCGTCCCGGGACAGGGATTCTATGGCTACACCTTC	CASVPGQGFYGYTF
TRBV11-2	TRBJ2-1	NA	NA	TGTGCCAGTATTAGTCAGGACAGTTCTTACAATGAGCAGTTCTTC	CASISQDSSYNEQFF
TRBV3-1	TRBJ2-1	NA	once	TGTGCCAGCAGCCAAGGAAGGAGCGGCCCTGAGACTCCCCCGAATGAGCAGTTCTTC	CASSQGRSGPETPPNEQFF
TRBV27	TRBJ2-7	NA	NA	TGTGCCAGCAGTAAAGCGATCCCGACCTACGAGCAGTACTTC	CASSKAIPTYEQYF
TRBV6-5	TRBJ2-7	NA	NA	TGTGCCAGCAGTTACGGCCAGGCCAACTACGAGCAGTACTTC	CASSYGQANYEQYF
TRBV7-3	TRBJ2-5	TRBD2	NA	TGTGCCAGCAGCAATAGCGGGGGGCCCGAGACCCAGTACTTC	CASSNSGGPETQYF
TRBV7-9	TRBJ2-1	NA	NA	TGTGCCAGCAGCTTAAGCGGGCAGTACAATGAGCAGTTCTTC	CASSLSGQYNEQFF
TRBV29-1	TRBJ2-2	TRBD2	NA	TGCAGCGTTGGATCGGGACTAGCGGAGCCCAGCGGGGAGCTGTTTTTT	CSVGSGLAEPSGELFF
TRBV30	TRBJ1-2	NA	NA	TGTGCCCGACTCCTTCGGAATGGCTACACCTTC	CARLLRNGYTF
TRBV5-1	TRBJ2-7	NA	NA	TGCGCCAGCAGCCCGACACCCCGGGCCTACGAGCAGTACTTC	CASSPTPRAYEQYF
TRBV29-1	TRBJ1-5	NA	once	TGCAGCCCCAGTCGTCAGCCCCAGCATTTT	CSPSRQPQHF
TRBV7-9	TRBJ1-2	NA	NA	TGTGCCAGCAGCTTAACGACAGGAACTAACTATGGCTACACCTTC	CASSLTTGTNYGYTF
TRBV7-9	TRBJ2-7	NA	NA	TGTGCCAGCAGCTTGCCCCCTGACGAGCAGTACTTC	CASSLPPDEQYF
TRBV27	TRBJ1-1	NA	NA	TGTGCCAGCAGTTTCCCCTCGGAGTCCGGAAACACTGAAGCTTTCTTT	CASSFPSESGNTEAFF
TRBV5-4	TRBJ2-1	NA	NA	TGTGCCAGCAGCCCTGGACACGAGCCCTCTATCTCCTACAATGAGCAGTTCTTC	CASSPGHEPSISYNEQFF
TRBV4-2	TRBJ1-1	NA	NA	TGTGCCAGCAGCCCTGCCGGGGCCTACACTGAAGCTTTCTTT	CASSPAGAYTEAFF
TRBV5-7	TRBJ2-1	TRBD2	NA	TGTGCCAGCAGCTTGACTAGCGGGGGGGGCGGCTACAATGAGCAGTTCTTC	CASSLTSGGGGYNEQFF
TRBV12-3/TRBV12-4	TRBJ2-2	NA	NA	TGTGCCAGCAGGACGGGGACCGGGGAGCTGTTTTTT	CASRTGTGELFF
TRBV27	TRBJ2-3	TRBD2	NA	TGTGCCAGCAGTTTTTCAGCGAGCGGGGCAGATACGCAGTATTTT	CASSFSASGADTQYF
TRBV4-2	TRBJ2-7	TRBD1	NA	TGTGCCAGCAGCCACCTCCAGCTGTCAGGGACAGGTTTGTACGAGCAGTACTTC	CASSHLQLSGTGLYEQYF
TRBV7-3	TRBJ2-3	TRBD2	NA	TGTGCCAGCAGCCCTTCGGGGGGAAGCACAGATACGCAGTATTTT	CASSPSGGSTDTQYF
TRBV3-1	TRBJ1-1	NA	NA	TGTGCCAGCAGCCAAGACCTCCTACAGGGACCTAACACTGAAGCTTTCTTT	CASSQDLLQGPNTEAFF
TRBV14	TRBJ1-2	NA	once	TGTGCCACCTGGACCCTGGGGCCGCCCGATGGCTACACCTTC	CATWTLGPPDGYTF
TRBV3-1	TRBJ2-1	TRBD2	NA	TGTGCCAGCAGCCAGGTCGGACTAGCGGGGGACGAGCAGTTCTTC	CASSQVGLAGDEQFF
TRBV4-2	TRBJ1-2	NA	NA	TGTGCCAGCTACGGGGGGGGGCCGGATGGCTACACCTTC	CASYGGGPDGYTF
TRBV6-5	TRBJ2-1	TRBD2	NA	TGTGCCAGCAGTAATATCCCTAGCGGGAATAATGAGCAGTTCTTC	CASSNIPSGNNEQFF